This TCR beta chain was observed in a study of cytomegalovirus exposure and HLA in healthy donors (dated by TCRdb to about 2017). Regarding the study in general: An earlier analysis of around 600 of the donors reported approximately 290 Gb of sequence data and roughly 100 million unique TCR beta sequences from some 180 million T cells. An earlier analysis of 450 to 750 of the donors used high-throughput TCR beta sequencing to judge whether each TCR beta V gene segment behaved as functional or pseudogenic. Every repertoire in the discovery cohort had been generated on one and the same sequencing platform. The T cell repertoires of some 700 subjects were profiled by immunosequencing and related to cytomegalovirus serostatus. A later analysis re-examined previously published TCR beta repertoires from 500 to 700 donors and added high-resolution HLA genotyping to investigate patterns of TCR occurrence. The genetic ancestry cluster associated with self-reported Caucasian donors included roughly four fifths of the 300 to 450 genotyped donors. In addition to the first cohort of several hundred subjects, a separate validation cohort of around 110 different subjects was used. On average, over 200,000 unique TCR beta nucleotide sequences were sequenced per donor among about 400 genotyped donors of the cohort, with roughly 18% of those sequences being non-productive. Typing coverage varied by locus: roughly 629-640 donors for A, B, C, DRB1 and DQB1; roughly 520 for DQA1; approximately 610 for DPA1; under 490 for DPB1. The study combined high-throughput TCR immunosequencing, statistical association of individual TCRs with disease status, and machine learning to predict cytomegalovirus infection status. A later genetic analysis took genome-wide SNP genotypes for about 55% of the 666 donors and used that subset as a discovery cohort. Donor age, sex, ethnicity and CMV serostatus were compiled alongside the repertoire data. About five DR-DQ haplotypes were treated as single units for association and clustering because of strong linkage in the cohort. Rather than drawing on any new phenotypic data, the later analysis identified candidate immune exposures from TCR beta sequences and the way those sequences occurred across donors. An early release that covered several hundred HLA-typed donors contained 300 to 350 gigabases of sequencing data and tens of millions of unique TCR sequences. Both class I and class II loci were covered by HLA typing, at four-digit resolution. The study aimed to test whether cataloging public T cell receptors could reveal signatures of past pathogen exposure. Here is what the overall study found, with its caveats: According to a later analysis, most CMV-associated TCR beta chains appeared to be HLA-restricted, and the HLA associations seemed to be driven largely by CMV exposure. A total of 164 TCR beta chains were listed by the study as associated with cytomegalovirus. Correlated functional status among segregating V segments might reflect linkage disequilibrium, but an unknown experimental factor could not be ruled out. In a later analysis, HLA-associated TCR beta chains showed more clonal expansion and lower generation probabilities than non-associated chains that were equally common. In both the original and validation cohorts, the classifier was reported to diagnose cytomegalovirus status with high specificity and sensitivity. According to a later analysis, parvovirus B19, influenza, CMV and Epstein-Barr virus appeared linked to several top co-occurrence clusters. The authors suggested that the approach could potentially be generalized to other disease states and immunological phenotypes. Because HLA typing was missing for some donors at each locus, association tests included only the typed subset. Over 15 rarely observed V segments, including chromosome 9 orphons, were excluded from the earlier analysis of some 590 of the donors because counts were too low. Assigning TCR associations to individual alleles was difficult when HLA alleles, especially DR and DQ, strongly co-occurred. In vitro tests confirmed that three of the cytomegalovirus-associated TCR beta chains recognize cytomegalovirus antigens. Roughly uniform sequencing depth across donors was assumed in presence/absence analyses, although this assumption may not hold. Broadly in line with IMGT annotations, most TCR beta V segments showed up in productive rearrangements about 87% or about 30% of the time in an earlier analysis of around 550 of the donors. In a later genetic analysis, a missense DCLRE1C variant was associated with V-gene and J-gene trimming of TCR beta chains, and the association was replicated in an independent cohort. A cluster of highly shared sequence variants was judged likely to be a technical artifact of the sequencing pipeline. Some IMGT-functional V segments, including TRBV6-2 and TRBV6-3, could not be distinguished by the 87-base-pair reads and were therefore excluded. A later analysis found that TCR association rates varied across HLA loci, with DRB1 alleles showing the most associated TCRs and HLA-C alleles the fewest. A further reported finding was that TCR beta sequences accurately predicted the HLA-A and HLA-B alleles for most subjects in the first cohort. Most TCR sequences were observed very rarely across donors, whereas some public TCRs were present in many individuals. Only TCR beta chains were sequenced in this cohort, and the absence of alpha or paired-chain data limited detectable features. Immune exposure information for the cohort was limited to CMV serostatus. According to a later genetic analysis, donors in an Asian-associated ancestry cluster had fewer N-insertions in productive TCRs than the roughly 700-donor mean. A later analysis associated 16,951 TCR beta sequences with specific HLA alleles at a false discovery rate of 0.05.

The cohort consisted of approximately 690 healthy bone marrow donors. At the time of sampling, every cohort member was nominally healthy, though immune exposures that went unrecorded were likely present. The donor was CMV seronegative and belonged to the group of 352 seronegative cohort members. Every donor gave a peripheral blood sample, and the peripheral blood mononuclear cells from that sample were used for TCR beta sequencing. Genomic DNA was extracted from the blood cell samples with the Qiagen DNeasy Blood Extraction Kit. The germline V gene (reference sequence) yields MNHEY for CDR1 and SMNVEV for CDR2. Germline trimming: 5 bases from V, 6 bases from J; junction bases outside gene matches: 6. Taken from cysteine to phenylalanine, the CDR3 has 14 residues. The entry retains the CDR3 DNA only, 42 bases that are in frame from base 1. Libraries were built with the immunoSEQ multiplex PCR assay. For the multiplex PCR, a mixture combining 60 forward primers for TCR Vbeta segments and 13 reverse primers for TCR Jbeta segments was used. The CDR3 region of rearranged TCR beta genes was amplified from genomic DNA with a multiplex PCR assay. On the Illumina HiSeq System, the amplified TCR beta libraries were sequenced as 87-base-pair reads. Regarding the original processing steps: A later analysis tallied roughly 76 million unique TCR beta chains across the 610 or so repertoires, and roughly 11 million of those chains were shared by two or more donors. To remove PCR and sequencing errors, raw reads were error-corrected and collapsed into unique sequences using a nearest-neighbor algorithm that merged closely related sequences. To assign V, D and J gene segments, CDR3 sequences were aligned to IMGT reference sequences. For a sequence to be retained, a match of at least six nucleotides to both a V gene segment and a J gene segment was required. Rearrangements were classified as productive when the CDR3 lacked stop codons and remained in frame with V and J, and all other rearrangements were classified as non-productive. Following IMGT convention, CDR3 was defined as the stretch from the second conserved V-encoded cysteine to the conserved J-encoded phenylalanine. The earlier analysis of fewer than 750 of the donors excluded sequences that lacked an unambiguous match to a single V gene segment. An earlier analysis of just under 600 of the donors called V segments functional above 56.7% productive rearrangements and segregating when the between-donor standard deviation exceeded 5%. To diagnose cytomegalovirus status from the catalog of TCR beta chain sequences, a statistical classification framework was built. V and J gene assignment, in a later analysis, came from comparing TCR nucleotide sequences with IMGT/GENE-DB human TR gene sequences. Using the TCRdist pipeline, a later analysis assigned CDR3 sequences along with most-parsimonious VDJ recombination scenarios. In a later analysis, each TCR beta chain was defined by its CDR3 amino acid sequence together with its V-gene family, and reads without a unique V-gene family were excluded. As a way to deal with suspected cross-contamination and a sequencing artifact, a later analysis dropped more than 500 nucleotide sequences that were highly shared and had low generation probability. For each public chain, a later analysis derived a clonal expansion index from normalized ranks of inferred template counts within each repertoire. In a later analysis, generation probabilities were computed with a VDJ recombination model fitted to out-of-frame rearrangements, and the resulting probabilities were checked against IGoR. In a later analysis, TCR-TCR, TCR-HLA and TCR-CMV co-occurrence was scored with hypergeometric tests, and a repertoire-size bias correction was applied to TCR pairs. A later analysis estimated false discovery rates by permuting HLA or CMV assignments 20 times. In a later analysis, co-occurring TCRs were grouped with DBSCAN, and TCRdist sequence similarity was added when clustering was performed within HLA-allele-positive subsets. Repertoires with fewer than 30,000 or more than 120,000 public chains were left out of co-occurrence clustering, as were roughly five repertoires with anomalous nucleotide sharing. The table was pulled from immuneACCESS by TCRdb, which kept in-frame rearrangements only. Such tables lose some clones; where checked, under half of the loss comes from unresolved V genes, and the rest has no known cause. Clone size and the V and J calls come from that table; the DNA yielded D and trimming. For this sample there are around 120,000 clones; about 73% appear just once. The leading ten clones occupy around 5.8% of the sample.

A note on this clone: Its antigen is not yet known. Base-call qualities are not available, and no considerably larger clone is one nucleotide away.

The sequenced material came from PBMCs. The TCR comes from a middle-aged woman in good health and CMV-seronegative. This chain is built from TRBV27 and TRBJ2-2, and 7 junction bases match TRBD1. This receptor carries the CDR3 CASSHNRGAGELFF. The base sequence is TGTGCCAGCAGTCACAACAGGGGCGCCGGGGAGCTGTTTTTT.